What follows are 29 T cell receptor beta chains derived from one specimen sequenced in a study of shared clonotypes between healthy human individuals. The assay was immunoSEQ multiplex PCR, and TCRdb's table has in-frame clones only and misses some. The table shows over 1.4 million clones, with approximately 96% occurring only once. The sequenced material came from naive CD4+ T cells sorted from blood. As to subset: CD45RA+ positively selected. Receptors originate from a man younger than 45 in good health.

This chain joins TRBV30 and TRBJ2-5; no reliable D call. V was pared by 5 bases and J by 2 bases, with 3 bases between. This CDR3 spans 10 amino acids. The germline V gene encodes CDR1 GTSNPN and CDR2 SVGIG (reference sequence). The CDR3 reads CAWAQETQYF. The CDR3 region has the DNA TGTGCCTGGGCACAAGAGACCCAGTACTTC.

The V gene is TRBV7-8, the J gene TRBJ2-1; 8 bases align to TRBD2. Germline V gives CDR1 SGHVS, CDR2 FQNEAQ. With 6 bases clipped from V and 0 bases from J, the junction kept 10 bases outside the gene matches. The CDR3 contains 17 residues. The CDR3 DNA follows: TGTGCCAGCAGAGCACTCCCGGGACTAGGCTCCTACAATGAGCAGTTCTTC. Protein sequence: CASRALPGLGSYNEQFF.

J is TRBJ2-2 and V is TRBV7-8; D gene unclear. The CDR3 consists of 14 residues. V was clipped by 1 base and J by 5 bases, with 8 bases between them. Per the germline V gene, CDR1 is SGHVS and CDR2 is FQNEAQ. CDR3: CASSLEPRTGELFF. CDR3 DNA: TGTGCCAGCAGCTTAGAACCTAGGACCGGGGAGCTGTTTTTT.

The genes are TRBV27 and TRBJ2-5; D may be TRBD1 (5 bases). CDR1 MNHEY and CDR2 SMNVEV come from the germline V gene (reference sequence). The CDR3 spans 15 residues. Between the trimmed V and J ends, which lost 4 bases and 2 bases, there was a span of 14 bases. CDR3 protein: CASSSPGMEQETQYF. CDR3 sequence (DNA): TGTGCCAGCAGTTCCCCAGGGATGGAACAAGAGACCCAGTACTTC.

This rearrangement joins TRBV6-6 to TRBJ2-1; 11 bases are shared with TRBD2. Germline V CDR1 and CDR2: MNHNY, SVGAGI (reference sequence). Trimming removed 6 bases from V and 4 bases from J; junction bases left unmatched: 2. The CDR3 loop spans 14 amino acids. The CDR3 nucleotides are TGTGCCAGCAGGGGGACTAGCGGTTACAATGAGCAGTTCTTC. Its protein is CASRGTSGYNEQFF.

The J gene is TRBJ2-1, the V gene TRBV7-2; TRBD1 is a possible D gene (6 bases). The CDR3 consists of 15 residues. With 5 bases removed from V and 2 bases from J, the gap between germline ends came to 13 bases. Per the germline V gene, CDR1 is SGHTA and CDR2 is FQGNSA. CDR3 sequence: CASSKSSGAYNEQFF. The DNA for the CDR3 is TGTGCCAGCAGCAAGAGTTCAGGGGCCTACAATGAGCAGTTCTTC.

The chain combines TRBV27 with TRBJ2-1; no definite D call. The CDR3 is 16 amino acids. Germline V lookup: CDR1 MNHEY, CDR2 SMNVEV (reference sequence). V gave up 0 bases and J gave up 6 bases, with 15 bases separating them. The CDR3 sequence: CASSLSRREGFNEQFF. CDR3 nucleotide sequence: TGTGCCAGCAGTTTATCGAGAAGGGAAGGGTTCAATGAGCAGTTCTTC.

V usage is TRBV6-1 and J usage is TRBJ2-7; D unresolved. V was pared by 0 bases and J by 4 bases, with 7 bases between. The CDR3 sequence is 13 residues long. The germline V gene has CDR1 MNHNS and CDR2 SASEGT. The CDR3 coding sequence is TGTGCCAGCAGTGAAGCAAGGTATTACGAGCAGTACTTC. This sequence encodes CASSEARYYEQYF.

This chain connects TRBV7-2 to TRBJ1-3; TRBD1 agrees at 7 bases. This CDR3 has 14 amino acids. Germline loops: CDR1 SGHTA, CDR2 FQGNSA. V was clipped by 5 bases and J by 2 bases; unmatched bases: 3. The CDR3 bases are TGTGCCAGCAGCAGAACAGGGGCTGGAAACACCATATATTTT. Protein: CASSRTGAGNTIYF.

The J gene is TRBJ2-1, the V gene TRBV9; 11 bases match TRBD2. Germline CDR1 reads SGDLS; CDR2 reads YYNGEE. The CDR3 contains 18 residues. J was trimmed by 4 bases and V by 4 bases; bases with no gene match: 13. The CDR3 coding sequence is TGTGCCAGCAGCCCCGGACTAGCGGGTAGGTGGGAGTACAATGAGCAGTTCTTC. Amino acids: CASSPGLAGRWEYNEQFF.

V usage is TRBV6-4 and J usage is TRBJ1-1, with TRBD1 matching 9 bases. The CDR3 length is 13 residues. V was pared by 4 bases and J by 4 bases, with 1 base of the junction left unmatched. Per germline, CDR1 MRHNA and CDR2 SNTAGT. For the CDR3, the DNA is TGTGCCAGCAGTGTGGACAGGGGCACTGAAGCTTTCTTT. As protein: CASSVDRGTEAFF.

The CDR3 sequence: CASGLGSGEAFF. DNA of the CDR3: TGTGCTAGTGGTTTGGGATCAGGAGAAGCTTTCTTT. The rearrangement uses TRBV12-5 and TRBJ1-1; no clear D. The CDR3 is 12 residues long. Germline CDR1 LGHNT, CDR2 FRNRAP. Trimming left V 1 base short and J 8 bases short, with 8 bases between.

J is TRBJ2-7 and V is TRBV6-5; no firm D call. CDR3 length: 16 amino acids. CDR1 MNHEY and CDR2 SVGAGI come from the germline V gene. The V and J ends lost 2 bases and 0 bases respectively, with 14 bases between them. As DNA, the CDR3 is TGTGCCAGCAGTTACGTAGGTCAGATGAGCTCCTACGAGCAGTACTTC. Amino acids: CASSYVGQMSSYEQYF.

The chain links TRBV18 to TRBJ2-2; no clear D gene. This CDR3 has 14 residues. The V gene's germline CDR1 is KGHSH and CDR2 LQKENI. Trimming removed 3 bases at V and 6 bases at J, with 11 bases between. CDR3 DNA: TGTGCCAGCTCACCGCCCTCGAGTCCCGGGGAGCTGTTTTTT. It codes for CASSPPSSPGELFF.

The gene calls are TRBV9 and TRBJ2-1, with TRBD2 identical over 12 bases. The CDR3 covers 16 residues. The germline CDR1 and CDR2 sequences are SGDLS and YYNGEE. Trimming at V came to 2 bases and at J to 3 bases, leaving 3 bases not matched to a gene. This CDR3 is CASSVTSGSFYNEQFF. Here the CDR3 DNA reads TGTGCCAGCAGCGTGACTAGCGGGAGTTTCTACAATGAGCAGTTCTTC.

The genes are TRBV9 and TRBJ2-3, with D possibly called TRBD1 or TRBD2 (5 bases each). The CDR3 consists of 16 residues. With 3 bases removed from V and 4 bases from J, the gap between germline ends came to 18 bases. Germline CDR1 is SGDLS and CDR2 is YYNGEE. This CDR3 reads CASSGGVISPPDTQYF. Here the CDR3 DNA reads TGTGCCAGCAGCGGAGGGGTTATTTCCCCCCCAGATACGCAGTATTTT.

CDR3 residues: CASSTGTNLGEYTEAFF. CDR3 coding DNA: TGTGCCAGTAGTACCGGCACCAATCTGGGAGAGTACACTGAAGCTTTCTTT. The chain employs TRBV19 and TRBJ1-1; D is ambiguous. Germline CDR1 and CDR2: LNHDA and SQIVND (reference sequence). The CDR3 contains 17 residues. The V end was cut by 4 bases, the J end by 3 bases, with 21 bases between.

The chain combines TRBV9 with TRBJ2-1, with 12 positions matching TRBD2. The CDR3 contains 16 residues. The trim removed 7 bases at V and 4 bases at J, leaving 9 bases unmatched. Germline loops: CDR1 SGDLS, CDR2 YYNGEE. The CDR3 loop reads CASSTLGTSGYNEQFF. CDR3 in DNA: TGTGCCAGCTCCACCCTCGGGACTAGCGGGTACAATGAGCAGTTCTTC.

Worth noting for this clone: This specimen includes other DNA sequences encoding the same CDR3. CDR3 protein: CASSSAAYEQYF. The CDR3 DNA reads as TGTGCCAGTAGTTCCGCGGCCTACGAGCAGTACTTC. The chain links TRBV19 to TRBJ2-7, with D hard to call. V lost 5 bases to trimming and J lost 2 bases, with 7 bases between them. In germline, CDR1 is LNHDA, CDR2 SQIVND (reference sequence). This CDR3 contains 12 residues.

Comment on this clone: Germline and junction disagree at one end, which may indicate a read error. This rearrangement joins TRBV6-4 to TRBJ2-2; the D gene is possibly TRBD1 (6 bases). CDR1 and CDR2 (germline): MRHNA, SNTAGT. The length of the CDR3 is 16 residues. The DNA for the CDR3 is TGTGCCAGCAGTGACTGGTACAGGGCGAATACCGGGGAGCTGTTTTTT. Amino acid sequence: CASSDWYRANTGELFF.

In DNA form, the CDR3 reads TGCGCCAGCAGCTTTAAGGGACTAGCGGGAAAAGGGCCCAATGAGCAGTTCTTC. Translated, it gives CASSFKGLAGKGPNEQFF. V and J are TRBV5-1 and TRBJ2-1; 13 positions match TRBD2. The CDR3 contains 18 residues. CDR1 and CDR2 (germline): SGHRS, YFSETQ. V dropped 2 bases and J dropped 6; count of bases not matched to a gene: 11. Filled out from reference TRBV5-1 and TRBJ2-1, the complete variable domain reads KAGVTQTPRYLIKTRGQQVTLSCSPISGHRSVSWYQQTPGQGLQFLFEYFSETQRNKGNFPGRFSGRQFSNSRSEMNVSTLELGDSALYLCASSFKGLAGKGPNEQFFGPGTRLTVL.

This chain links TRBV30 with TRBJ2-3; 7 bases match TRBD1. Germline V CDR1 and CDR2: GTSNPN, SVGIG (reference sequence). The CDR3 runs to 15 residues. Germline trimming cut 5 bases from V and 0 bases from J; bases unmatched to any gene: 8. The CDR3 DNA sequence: TGTGCCTGGGGTGGGACAGACCCTAGCACAGATACGCAGTATTTT. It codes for CAWGGTDPSTDTQYF.

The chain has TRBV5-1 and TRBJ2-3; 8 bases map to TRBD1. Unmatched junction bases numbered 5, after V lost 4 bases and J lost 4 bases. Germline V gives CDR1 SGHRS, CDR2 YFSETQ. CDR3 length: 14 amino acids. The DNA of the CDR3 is TGCGCCAGCAGCCAAGACAGGGGTCCAGATACGCAGTATTTT. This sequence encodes CASSQDRGPDTQYF.

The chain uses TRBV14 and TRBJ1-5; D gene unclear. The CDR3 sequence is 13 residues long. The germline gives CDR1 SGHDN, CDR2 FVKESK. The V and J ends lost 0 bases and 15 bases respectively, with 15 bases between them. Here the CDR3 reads CASSQDPWYRLHF. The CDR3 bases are TGTGCCAGCAGCCAAGATCCGTGGTATAGATTGCATTTT. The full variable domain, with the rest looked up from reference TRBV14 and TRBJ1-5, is EAGVTQFPSHSVIEKGQTVTLRCDPISGHDNLYWYRRVMGKEIKFLLHFVKESKQDESGMPNNRFLAERTGGTYSTLKVQPAELEDSGVYFCASSQDPWYRLHFGDGTRLSIL.

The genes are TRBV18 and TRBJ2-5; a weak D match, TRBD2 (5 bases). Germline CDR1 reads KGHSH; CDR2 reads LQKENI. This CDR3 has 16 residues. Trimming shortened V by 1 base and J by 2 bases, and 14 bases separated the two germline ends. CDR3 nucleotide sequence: TGTGCCAGCTCACCACTAAAGCGGAAACTTCAAGAGACCCAGTACTTC. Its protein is CASSPLKRKLQETQYF. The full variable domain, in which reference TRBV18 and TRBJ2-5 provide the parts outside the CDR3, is NAGVMQNPRHLVRRRGQEARLRCSPMKGHSHVYWYRQLPEEGLKFMVYLQKENIIDESGMPKERFSAEFPKEGPSILRIQQVVRGDSAAYFCASSPLKRKLQETQYFGPGTRLLVL.

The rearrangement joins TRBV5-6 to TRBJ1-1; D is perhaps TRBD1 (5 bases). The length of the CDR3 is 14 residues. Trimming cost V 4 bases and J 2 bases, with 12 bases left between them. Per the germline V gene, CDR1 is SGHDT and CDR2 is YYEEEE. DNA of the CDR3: TGTGCCAGCAGCATGATGACAGCTAACACTGAAGCTTTCTTT. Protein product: CASSMMTANTEAFF.

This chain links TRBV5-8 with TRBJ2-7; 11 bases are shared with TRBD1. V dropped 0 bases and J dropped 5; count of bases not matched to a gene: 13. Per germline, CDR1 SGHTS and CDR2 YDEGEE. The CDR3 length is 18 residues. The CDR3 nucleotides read TGTGCCAGCAGCTTGGGGCTCGGGACAGGGGGAAAATACGACGAGCAGTACTTC. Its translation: CASSLGLGTGGKYDEQYF.

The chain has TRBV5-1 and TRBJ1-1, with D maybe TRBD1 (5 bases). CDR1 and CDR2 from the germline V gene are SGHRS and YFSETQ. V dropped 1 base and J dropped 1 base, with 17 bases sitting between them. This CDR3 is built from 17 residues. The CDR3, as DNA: TGCGCCAGCAGCTTGATGGGCCCTGGGACGGAGAACACTGAAGCTTTCTTT. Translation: CASSLMGPGTENTEAFF.

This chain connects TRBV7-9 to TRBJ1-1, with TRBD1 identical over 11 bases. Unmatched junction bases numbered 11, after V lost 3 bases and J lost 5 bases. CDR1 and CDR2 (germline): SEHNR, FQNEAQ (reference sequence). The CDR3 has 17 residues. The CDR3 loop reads CASSFSAGTGGNTEAFF. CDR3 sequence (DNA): TGTGCCAGCAGCTTTTCTGCTGGGACAGGGGGAAATACTGAAGCTTTCTTT.